These 2 T cell receptor beta chains share one sample of origin, sequenced in a study of long-term antiretroviral therapy in people with HIV. An immunoSEQ assay, version v3.0, was performed at survey level. TCRdb's copy holds only in-frame clones and misses some; the assay was immunoSEQ multiplex PCR. The data show tens of thousands of clones, with less than 80% seen just once and over 9% held by the top ten. Sequenced material: unsorted PBMCs, taken 1.1 years before starting antiretroviral therapy. The receptors shown here come from a woman in her 40s with HIV.

This clone occurred a few times. The rearrangement links TRBV6-5 to TRBJ1-4; TRBD1 matches 9 bases. Germline V gene sequence: CDR1 MNHEY, CDR2 SVGAGI. J was trimmed by 0 bases and V by 7 bases; bases with no gene match: 3. CDR3 length: 15 amino acids. CDR3 loop: CASTRTGATNEKLFF. The DNA of the CDR3 is TGTGCCAGCACTCGGACAGGGGCAACTAATGAAAAACTGTTTTTT.

The chain couples TRBV21-1 to TRBJ1-5. TRBV21-1 is a documented pseudogene. The CDR3 is 16 amino acids. The CDR3 here is CASSKNSSRRNQPQHF. In DNA form, the CDR3 reads TGTGCCAGCAGCAAAAACTCTAGTCGGCGCAATCAGCCCCAGCATTTT.